This TCR beta chain was profiled in a study of cytomegalovirus exposure and HLA in healthy donors. Looking at the study overall: There were about 86 million unique TCRs (from HLA-typed donors) in an early data release. Study-wide results and caveats: Being productive about 87% or about 30% of the time was typical of most TCR beta V segments in an earlier analysis. Later analysis identified several of the most significant clusters that appeared linked to common viral pathogens. It was reported that the classifier diagnosed cytomegalovirus status with high specificity and sensitivity in both the original and validation cohorts.

The PCR ran on 60 Vbeta and 13 Jbeta primers. Clones were sequenced by immunoSEQ multiplex PCR, and TCRdb holds only the in-frame ones, with some missing. The sample yields roughly 200,000 clones, over 70% seen once. Details on this clone: Its antigen is unknown.

Sequencing was done on a sample of PBMCs. This sequence originates from a woman in her fifties or sixties in good health and CMV-seropositive.

CDR3 residues: CASSYGSGDYEQYF. DNA of the CDR3: TGTGCCAGCAGTTACGGGTCAGGGGACTACGAGCAGTACTTC. The J gene is TRBJ2-5, the V gene TRBV6-5, with a weak D call TRBD1 (6 bases). The J call may be faulty, since TRBJ2-7 better matches the DNA end. The CDR3 runs 14 residues. The germline V gene has CDR1 MNHEY and CDR2 SVGAGI.